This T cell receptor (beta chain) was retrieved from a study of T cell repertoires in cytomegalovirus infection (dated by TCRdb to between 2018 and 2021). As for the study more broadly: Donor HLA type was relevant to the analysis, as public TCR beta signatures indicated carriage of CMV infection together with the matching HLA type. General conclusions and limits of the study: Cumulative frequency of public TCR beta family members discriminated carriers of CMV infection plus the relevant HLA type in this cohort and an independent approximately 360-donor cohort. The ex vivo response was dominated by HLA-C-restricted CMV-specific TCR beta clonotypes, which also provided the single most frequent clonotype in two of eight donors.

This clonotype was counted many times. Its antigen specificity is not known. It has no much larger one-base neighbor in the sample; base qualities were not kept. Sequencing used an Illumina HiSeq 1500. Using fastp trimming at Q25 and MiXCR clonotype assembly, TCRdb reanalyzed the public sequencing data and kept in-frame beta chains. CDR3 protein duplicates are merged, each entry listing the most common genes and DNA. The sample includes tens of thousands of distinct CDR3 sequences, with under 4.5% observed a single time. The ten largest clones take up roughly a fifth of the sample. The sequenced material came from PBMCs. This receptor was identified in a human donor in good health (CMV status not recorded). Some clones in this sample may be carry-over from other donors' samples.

This receptor carries the CDR3 CASSLQGELFF. The DNA reads TGTGCCAGCAGCCTTCAGGGGGAGCTGTTTTTT. The chain is made from TRBV7-2 and TRBJ2-2, with the identity of the D gene unclear. Looking up the germline V gene yields CDR1 SGHTA and CDR2 FQGNSA. The junction shows trimming of 5 bases on V and 8 bases on J, plus 6 bases between the germline ends. The CDR3 measures 11 amino acids from cysteine to phenylalanine. Only the CDR3 DNA stays, 33 bases, in frame from base 1. With the rest looked up from the reference TRBV7-2 and TRBJ2-2 genes rather than sequenced, the full variable domain is GAGVSQSPSNKVTEKGKDVELRCDPISGHTALYWYRQSLGQGLEFLIYFQGNSAPDKSGLPSDRFSAERTGGSVSTLTIQRTQQEDSAVYLCASSLQGELFFGEGSRLTVL.